The 18 T cell receptor beta chains listed next were all sequenced from one sample in a study of cytotoxic CD8 clonotypes in ibrutinib-treated CLL. Generated by immunoSEQ multiplex PCR, the TCRdb table keeps only in-frame clones and is missing some. Here the sample spans more than 150,000 clones, 72% being singletons. Here the sequenced sample was PBMCs, taken after 24 months of ibrutinib treatment. These receptors were taken from a human donor with chronic lymphocytic leukemia.

The chain combines TRBV7-3 with TRBJ1-1; D possibly corresponds to TRBD1 (6 bases). The CDR3 runs 15 residues. Germline assignment: CDR1 SGHTA and CDR2 FQGTGA. The V end lost 2 bases, the J end lost 5 bases, and 15 bases lay between the germline ends. CDR3 nucleotides: TGTGCCAGCAGCTTATCCCCTGGCCAGGGGACTGAAGCTTTCTTT. Protein sequence: CASSLSPGQGTEAFF.

For the CDR3, the DNA is TGTGCCAGCAGCCAAGGGACAGGGGGCGTTGGCTACACCTTC. It yields the protein CASSQGTGGVGYTF. The chain carries TRBV7-3 and TRBJ1-2; 12 nucleotides line up with TRBD1. Trimming took 5 bases from V and 7 from J; bases not matched to a gene: 5. Germline V gives CDR1 SGHTA, CDR2 FQGTGA. The CDR3 contains 14 residues.

The J gene is TRBJ1-4, the V gene TRBV6-5; D is ambiguous. The ends were cut back, 8 bases at V and 0 bases at J, with 7 bases in the middle. The germline V gene encodes CDR1 MNHEY and CDR2 SVGAGI. CDR3 length: 13 residues. CDR3 sequence: CASLDATNEKLFF. CDR3 coding DNA: TGTGCCAGCCTTGACGCAACTAATGAAAAACTGTTTTTT.

The rearrangement links TRBV4-3 to TRBJ2-5; the match to TRBD2 covers 16 bases. Germline values: CDR1 LGHNA, CDR2 YSLEER. V was clipped by 4 bases and J by 7 bases; unmatched bases: 9. CDR3 length equals 17 residues. The CDR3 sequence: CASSRAGLAGGAGTQYF. The CDR3 DNA is TGCGCCAGCAGCCGTGCGGGACTAGCGGGAGGGGCCGGGACCCAGTACTTC.

Here the CDR3 reads CASSLYSAGNEQFF. The CDR3 DNA reads TGTGCCAGCAGCTTATATAGCGCTGGTAATGAGCAGTTCTTC. This chain connects TRBV7-2 to TRBJ2-1, with D possibly being TRBD2 (5 bases). Trimming removed 2 bases from V and 7 bases from J, with 12 bases in between. Germline loops: CDR1 SGHTA, CDR2 FQGNSA. This CDR3 has 14 amino acids.

The DNA for the CDR3 is TGCGCCAGCAGCCTTGGACAGGGGGCCGATGAGCAGTTCTTC. The encoded protein is CASSLGQGADEQFF. The chain employs TRBV5-1 and TRBJ2-1; 11 nucleotides agree with TRBD1. CDR3 length: 14 residues. After removal of 4 bases from V and 8 bases from J, the junction contained 5 bases not matched to a gene. The germline CDR1 and CDR2 sequences are SGHRS and YFSETQ.

The chain links TRBV15 to TRBJ2-5; D is perhaps TRBD1 (5 bases). Trimming left V 4 bases short and J 1 base short, with 13 bases between. The CDR3 runs to 15 residues. Looked up from germline, CDR1 is LNHNV and CDR2 is YYDKDF (reference sequence). The CDR3 is CATSIRTGFQETQYF. In DNA form, the CDR3 reads TGTGCCACCAGCATCCGCACAGGATTCCAAGAGACCCAGTACTTC.

V and J are TRBV11-2 and TRBJ2-7, with D unclear. Germline CDR1 SGHAT, CDR2 FQNNGV. This CDR3 region has 14 residues. Trimming cost V 1 base and J 2 bases, with 9 bases left between them. The DNA of the CDR3 is TGTGCCAGCAGCTTAGTCTCTGGGGCCTACGAGCAGTACTTC. It yields the protein CASSLVSGAYEQYF.

This clone has just a few counts. V and J are TRBV4-3 and TRBJ2-2; no clear D gene. The germline CDR1 and CDR2 sequences are LGHNA and YSLEER. Trimming took off 0 bases at V and 3 bases at J, with 5 bases between the two ends. This CDR3 has 14 amino acids. This chain's CDR3 is CASSQDSYTGELFF. CDR3 DNA: TGCGCCAGCAGCCAAGACAGTTACACCGGGGAGCTGTTTTTT.

The V call is TRBV7-6, the J call TRBJ2-3, with D uncertain. The CDR3 covers 13 residues. V was clipped by 5 bases and J by 1 base, with 7 bases between them. CDR1 SGHVS and CDR2 FNYEAQ come from the germline V gene. CDR3 in amino acids: CASSLHRTDTQYF. Here the CDR3 DNA reads TGTGCCAGCAGCCTACACCGCACAGATACGCAGTATTTT.

The chain is built from TRBV7-2 and TRBJ2-2; D is uncertain. V was cut by 5 bases and J by 6 bases, with 10 bases left in between. The CDR3 has 13 residues. Germline V CDR1 and CDR2: SGHTA, FQGNSA. CDR3 bases: TGTGCCAGCAGCCCTACGAGATCCGGGGAGCTGTTTTTT. Its translation is CASSPTRSGELFF.

The chain is built from TRBV9 and TRBJ2-1; D gene uncertain. The germline gives CDR1 SGDLS, CDR2 YYNGEE. The CDR3 has 15 residues. V shed 4 bases and J shed 7 bases, with 18 bases lying between them. This CDR3 reads CASSPTVSWANEQFF. The DNA of the CDR3 is TGTGCCAGCAGCCCCACGGTTTCGTGGGCAAATGAGCAGTTCTTC.

The rearrangement joins TRBV6-1 to TRBJ2-7; 8 bases line up with TRBD1. CDR3 length: 15 amino acids. Germline CDR1 is MNHNS and CDR2 is SASEGT. V lost 1 base and J lost 1; bases outside the gene matches: 3. The chain's CDR3 is CASSEGTGWSYEQYF. In nucleotides, the CDR3 is TGTGCCAGCAGTGAAGGGACAGGGTGGTCCTACGAGCAGTACTTC.

A few counts support this clone. J is TRBJ1-2 and V is TRBV11-2; D gene ambiguous. V was pared by 3 bases and J by 7 bases, with 15 bases between. There are 14 residues in the CDR3. CDR1 is SGHAT, CDR2 FQNNGV, per germline. In nucleotides, the CDR3 is TGTGCCAGCAGCTTTCCCTCGGGTCTGGGTGGCTACACCTTC. Translating gives CASSFPSGLGGYTF.

The genes are TRBV5-1 and TRBJ2-1, with D unresolved. This CDR3 spans 14 amino acids. CDR1 is SGHRS and CDR2 is YFSETQ in the germline V gene. The ends were cut back, 1 base at V and 4 bases at J, with 9 bases in the middle. CDR3 bases: TGCGCCAGCAGCTTGTTATCCGCTTACAATGAGCAGTTCTTC. Protein: CASSLLSAYNEQFF.

This clone was recorded only once. The chain recombines TRBV18 with TRBJ1-3; D gene ambiguous. Trimming removed 1 base from V and 4 bases from J, with 17 bases in between. Germline CDR1 reads KGHSH; CDR2 reads LQKENI. The CDR3 spans 17 residues. CDR3 nucleotides: TGTGCCAGCTCACCACTGCTCGCTCAACAAGGGGGAAACACCATATATTTT. This codes for CASSPLLAQQGGNTIYF.

The V call is TRBV18, the J call TRBJ2-7; 8 positions match TRBD1. CDR1 is KGHSH, CDR2 LQKENI, per germline. This CDR3 comprises 15 residues. V lost 3 bases, J lost 5 bases, and 9 bases stayed unmatched. Written as DNA, the CDR3 is TGTGCCAGCTCACCTACCCGACAGGGGAAGGACGAGCAGTACTTC. This gives the protein CASSPTRQGKDEQYF.

This chain joins TRBV7-2 and TRBJ2-7; D gene ambiguous. The CDR3 runs to 17 residues. V was shortened by 5 bases and J by 0 bases, with 20 bases between the two germline ends. Per the germline V gene, CDR1 is SGHTA and CDR2 is FQGNSA. DNA of the CDR3: TGTGCCAGCAGCCCCCAAAGCCAGCGCCAGAGCTCCTACGAGCAGTACTTC. This translates into CASSPQSQRQSSYEQYF.